This T cell receptor (beta chain) emerged from a study of PD-1 blockade in classical Hodgkin lymphoma. The study, taken as a whole, reports: Complete responders had baseline diversity similar to newly diagnosed patients. Repertoire differences lack defined causes, possibly disease activity or prior therapy. Lower baseline TCR diversity was reported for newly diagnosed patients than for healthy donors. Researchers reported that CD4+ TCR diversity, though not CD8+, rose significantly by C4D1.

Assay: immunoSEQ multiplex PCR; the TCRdb copy retains only in-frame clones and omits some. The repertoire holds over 15,000 clones, with around 85% as singletons. V lost 4 bases to trimming and J lost 4 bases, with 13 bases between them. The germline V gene encodes CDR1 SGDLS and CDR2 YYNGEE. The CDR3 length is 14 residues. Each patient relapsed following autologous stem cell transplantation, and prior brentuximab vedotin exposure differed. About this clone itself: Its matching antigen is unknown.

This chain connects TRBV9 to TRBJ2-3; possible D gene TRBD2, 6 bases. This sequence originates from a human donor with classical Hodgkin lymphoma. The sequencing used peripheral blood mononuclear cells (PBMCs), collected at baseline. CDR3 residues: CASSPAGSSDTQYF. The CDR3 nucleotides read TGTGCCAGCAGCCCGGCGGGGAGCTCAGATACGCAGTATTTT.